Detailed here is one T cell receptor beta chain. In the authors' workflow: Amplified reference gene primers provided the basis for estimating nucleated cell counts. This table comes from immunoSEQ multiplex PCR, and its TCRdb copy is limited to in-frame clones, with some not included. That table gives V, J and clone size, and the DNA gave D and trimming. The sample has approximately 90,000 clones, more than 60% seen once. The CDR3 runs 18 residues. Trimming removed 4 bases at V and 0 bases at J, with 20 bases between. Germline CDR1 and CDR2: MDHEN and SYDVKM. The data stem from a study of blood T cell repertoires in COVID-19.

The sequencing sample was made of peripheral blood. The sequence was obtained from a man between 65 and 85 years old with acute or convalescent COVID-19. The rearrangement joins TRBV28 to TRBJ2-3, with D tentatively TRBD1 (7 bases). CDR3 nucleotide sequence: TGTGCCAGCAGTTCCCGACAGGGAGGACCCTTTAGCACAGATACGCAGTATTTT. It encodes CASSSRQGGPFSTDTQYF.